This TCR beta chain appears in the sequencing data of a study of cytotoxic CD8 clonotypes in ibrutinib-treated CLL (dated by TCRdb to the early 2020s). Regarding the complete study: The cohort included around 15 treatment-naive and 11 to 12 relapsed/refractory patients; about 17 were IGHV unmutated. Responses were partial in roughly 25 patients and complete in 2; after median about 5.5 years follow-up, around 15 stayed in remission and roughly twelve progressed. Samples at response were collected after a median of about 12 months of treatment, with a range of 6 to 36 months. On average, each sample had roughly 260,000 productive templates and about 89,000 productive rearrangements. Of the approximately 94 people in the trial, 25 to 30 had longitudinal samples available. Cryopreserved peripheral blood mononuclear cells were collected at three points: before therapy, at response, and at either sustained remission or disease progression.

On a MiSeq, deep resolution sequencing aimed for a depth between 1 in 1 million and 1 in 200,000 T cells, with each clonotype covered around 9.2x on average. TCR beta libraries were generated with the immunoSEQ hsTCRB Kit. The source study handled its data this way. The data were analyzed with ImmunoSEQ Analyzer and ImmunoSEQ Data Assistant, and V, D and J gene assignments followed IMGT definitions. Clonality was computed as one minus normalized Shannon entropy of productive rearrangement frequencies, ranging from 0 to 1. Only overrepresented clonotypes making up at least 0.05% of each patient's repertoire were included in the public clonotype analysis. Thirteen repertoires from age-matched healthy donors, obtained from immuneACCESS, served as clonality controls. TCRdb stores this immuneACCESS table with in-frame sequences only. Part of the clones is absent; in the studies checked, under half of the shortfall reflects unresolved V genes, and no reason is known for the rest. V and J calls plus clone size are reproduced from that table; the DNA served to infer D and trimming. For this sample there are more than 300,000 clones; around four fifths appear just once. Of the sample, roughly 7% falls within the top ten clones.

Roughly 2 micrograms of genomic DNA were extracted from cryopreserved PBMCs for TCR beta library preparation. Longitudinal blood samples from CLL patients receiving ibrutinib monotherapy were subjected to high-throughput TCR beta sequencing. The patients were enrolled in a single-center, open-label phase 2 trial of ibrutinib monotherapy. Results the study describes overall, beyond this receptor: An increase in clonality was observed at ibrutinib response, with clonality remaining stable during sustained remission and falling back toward baseline at progression. Sampling times were not matched between patients in sustained remission and patients whose disease was progressing, and lymph node repertoires were not examined. Baseline clonality was found to be higher than that of age-matched healthy donors and was strongly correlated with circulating CD8+ T-cell counts. Public clonotypes were rare and either contracted or stayed stable during treatment, and the rise in clonality at ibrutinib response reflected the expansion of private clonotypes.

On this clone itself: What antigen it recognizes has not been identified. No clone much larger than this one lies a single base away; base qualities are absent.

The cysteine opens and the phenylalanine closes a CDR3 of 14 amino acids. Here the CDR3 DNA is all that survives: 42 bases in frame from base 1. CDR1 and CDR2, per the germline V gene, are SGHDN and FVKESK. The V and J ends are trimmed by 4 bases and 4 bases, leaving 10 bases between them. The clonotype was recovered from a human donor with chronic lymphocytic leukemia. This sequence uses TRBV14 and TRBJ2-2; the D gene is unclear. The specimen was PBMCs, collected before ibrutinib treatment. The CDR3 protein: CASSPQVSTGELFF. DNA sequence: TGTGCCAGCAGCCCCCAGGTTTCCACCGGGGAGCTGTTTTTT.